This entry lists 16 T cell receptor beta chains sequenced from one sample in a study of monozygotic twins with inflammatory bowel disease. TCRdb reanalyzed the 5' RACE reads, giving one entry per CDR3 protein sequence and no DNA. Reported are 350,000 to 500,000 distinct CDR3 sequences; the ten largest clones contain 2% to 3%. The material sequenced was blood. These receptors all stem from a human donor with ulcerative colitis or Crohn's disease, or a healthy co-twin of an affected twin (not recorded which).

CDR3: CASSQGRLGKYF. V usage is TRBV3-1 and J usage is TRBJ2-7. CDR1 and CDR2 from the germline V gene are LGHDT and YNNKEL (reference sequence). This CDR3 has 12 amino acids.

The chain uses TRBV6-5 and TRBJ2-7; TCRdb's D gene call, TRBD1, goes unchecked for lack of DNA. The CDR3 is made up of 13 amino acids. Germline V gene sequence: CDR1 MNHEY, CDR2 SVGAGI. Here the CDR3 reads CASSSSGTPEQYF.

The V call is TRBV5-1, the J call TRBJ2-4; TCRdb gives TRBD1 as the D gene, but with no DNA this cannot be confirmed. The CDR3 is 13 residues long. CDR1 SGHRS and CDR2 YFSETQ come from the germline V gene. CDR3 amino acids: CASSATGTDIQYF. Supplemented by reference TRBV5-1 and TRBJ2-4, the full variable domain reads KAGVTQTPRYLIKTRGQQVTLSCSPISGHRSVSWYQQTPGQGLQFLFEYFSETQRNKGNFPGRFSGRQFSNSRSEMNVSTLELGDSALYLCASSATGTDIQYFGAGTRLSVL.

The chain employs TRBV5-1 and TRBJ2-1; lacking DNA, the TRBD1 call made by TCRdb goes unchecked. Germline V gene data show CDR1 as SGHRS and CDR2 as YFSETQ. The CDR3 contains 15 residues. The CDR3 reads CASSLDPGGGNEQFF.

The CDR3 spells CSARPPAPRGRDEQYF. V gene TRBV20-1 combines with J gene TRBJ2-7; TCRdb calls TRBD1, which cannot be checked without DNA. The length of the CDR3 is 16 residues. The germline V gene encodes CDR1 DFQATT and CDR2 SNEGSKA (reference sequence).

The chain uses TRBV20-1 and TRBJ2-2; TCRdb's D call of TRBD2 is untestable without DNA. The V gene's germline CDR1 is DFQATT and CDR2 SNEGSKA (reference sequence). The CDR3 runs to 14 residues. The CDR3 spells CSAEGLAEAGELFF.

The CDR3 here is CASSSGTGDYGYTF. The V and J genes are TRBV6-5 and TRBJ1-2; TCRdb's D call, TRBD1, is unchecked because there is no DNA. The CDR3 is 14 amino acids. Germline V gene sequence: CDR1 MNHEY, CDR2 SVGAGI.

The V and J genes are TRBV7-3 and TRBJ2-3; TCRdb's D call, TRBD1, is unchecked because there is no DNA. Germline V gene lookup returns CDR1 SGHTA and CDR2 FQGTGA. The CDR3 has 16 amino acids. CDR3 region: CASSSVGGGGTDTQYF.

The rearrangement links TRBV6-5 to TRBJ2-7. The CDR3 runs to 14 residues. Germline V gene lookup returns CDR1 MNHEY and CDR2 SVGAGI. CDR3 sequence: CASSYSSSPYEQYF.

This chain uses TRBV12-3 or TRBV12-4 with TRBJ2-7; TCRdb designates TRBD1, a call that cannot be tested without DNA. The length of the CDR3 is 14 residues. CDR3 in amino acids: CASSFRTGWYEQYF.

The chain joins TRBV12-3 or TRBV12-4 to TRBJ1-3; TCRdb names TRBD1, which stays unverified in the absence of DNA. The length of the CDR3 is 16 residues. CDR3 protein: CASSPGLDRGHNTIYF.

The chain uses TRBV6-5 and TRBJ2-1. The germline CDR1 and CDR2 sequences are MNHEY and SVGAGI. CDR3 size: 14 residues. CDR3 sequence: CASSYFDRYNEQFF.

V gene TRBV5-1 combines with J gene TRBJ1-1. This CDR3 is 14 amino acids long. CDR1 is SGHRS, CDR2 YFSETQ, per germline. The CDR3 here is CASSIISLATEAFF. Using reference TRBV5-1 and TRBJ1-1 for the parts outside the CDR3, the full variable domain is KAGVTQTPRYLIKTRGQQVTLSCSPISGHRSVSWYQQTPGQGLQFLFEYFSETQRNKGNFPGRFSGRQFSNSRSEMNVSTLELGDSALYLCASSIISLATEAFFGQGTRLTVV.

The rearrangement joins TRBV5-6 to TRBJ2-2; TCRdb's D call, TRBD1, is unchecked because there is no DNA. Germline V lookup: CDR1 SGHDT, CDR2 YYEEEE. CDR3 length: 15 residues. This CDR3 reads CASSGDTGGSGELFF.

CDR3: CASSQGKGVSYNEQFF. The rearrangement joins TRBV3-1 to TRBJ2-1; the TCRdb D gene call, TRBD1, has no DNA to confirm it. Germline assignment: CDR1 LGHDT and CDR2 YNNKEL (reference sequence). This CDR3 is built from 16 residues.

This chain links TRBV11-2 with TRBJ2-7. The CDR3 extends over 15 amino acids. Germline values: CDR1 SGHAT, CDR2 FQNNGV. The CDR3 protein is CASSLDPVGSYEQYF.